This T cell receptor (beta chain) was sequenced during a study of Tregs in tolerant kidney transplant recipients. Germline assignment: CDR1 SGHVS and CDR2 FQNEAQ. Trimming cost V 2 bases and J 0 bases, with 17 bases left between them. The CDR3 has 18 amino acids. Study-wide results and limits: Biological reproducibility was not directly addressed in this study. Tolerant patients' donor-specific Tregs expanded beyond overall Tregs, suggesting antigen-driven growth.

Unstimulated Tregs (CD4+CD25+CD127-) and CD4+CD25- non-Tregs were sorted from PBMCs. On this clone itself: Antigen specificity is unknown. The observed sequence ends 3 residues before the CDR3 terminus, with the missing tail filled in from the germline J gene.

The protocol was immunoSEQ multiplex PCR, while the TCRdb copy is restricted to in-frame clones and leaves out a portion. The sample includes tens of thousands of clones. This sequence joins TRBV7-8 and TRBJ2-4, with a weak D call TRBD1 (7 bases). The clonotype comes from a human donor who received a combined kidney and bone marrow transplant. This specimen was CD8+ T cells from blood, taken before the transplant. This CDR3 reads CASSLRKGGTVAKNIQYF. CDR3 DNA (partial): TGTGCCAGCAGCTTACGAAAAGGCGGGACAGTAGCCAAAAACATT. Drawing the rest from reference TRBV7-8 and TRBJ2-4, the complete variable domain is GAGVSQSPRYKVAKRGQDVALRCDPISGHVSLFWYQQALGQGPEFLTYFQNEAQLDKSGLPSDRFFAERPEGSVSTLKIQRTQQEDSAVYLCASSLRKGGTVAKNIQYFGAGTRLSVL.